The entry below describes one T cell receptor beta chain. Its antigen remains unknown. The source of the sample is a study of T cell repertoires in cytomegalovirus infection. Study-wide context: Both recently identified HLA-C-restricted and well-studied HLA-B-restricted CMV epitopes were used in the study. Shared public TCR beta signatures pointed to both CMV infection and a matching HLA type. Regarding the study as a whole: What dominated the ex vivo response were HLA-C-restricted CMV-specific TCR beta clonotypes.

TCRdb independently ran MiXCR on the reads; one entry per CDR3 protein. Among more than 250,000 distinct CDR3 sequences, 20% to 30% were seen once, and the ten largest hold about 14%. Trimming pared 5 bases from V and 4 bases from J, leaving 12 bases between. The CDR3 runs to 14 residues. The germline gives CDR1 LNHDA, CDR2 SQIVND (reference sequence). The chain joins TRBV19 to TRBJ1-5; D uncertain. The receptor was derived from a human donor in good health (CMV status not recorded). Some clones in this sample may be carry-over from other donors' samples. The specimen comprised cultured PBMCs, sampled from culture after CMV antigen stimulation. In DNA, the CDR3 is TGTGCCAGTAGTTCCGGACTGATTAATCAGCCCCAGCATTTT. The encoded protein is CASSSGLINQPQHF.